These 23 T cell receptor beta chains were sequenced from one sample in a study of shared clonotypes between healthy human individuals. Repertoires were generated with immunoSEQ multiplex PCR, while TCRdb's copy carries only in-frame clones and drops some. The sample holds millions of clones, approximately 95% seen once. The sequenced sample was naive CD4+ T cells from PBMCs. Subset meaning: CD45RA+ positively selected. All receptors derive from a man in his late teens or twenties in good health. Some clones in this sample may be carry-over from other donors' samples.

As regards this clone: Other DNA sequences within the sample encode an identical CDR3. The V gene is TRBV19, the J gene TRBJ1-5; unclear D gene. Trimming stripped 3 bases from V and 4 bases from J, with 7 bases between. CDR3 size: 13 residues. CDR1 is LNHDA and CDR2 is SQIVND in the germline V gene (reference sequence). The CDR3 reads CASSMTGNQPQHF. Here the CDR3 DNA reads TGTGCCAGTAGTATGACGGGAAATCAGCCCCAGCATTTT.

V gene TRBV10-1 combines with J gene TRBJ2-3; D is perhaps TRBD2 (6 bases). This CDR3 has 15 amino acids. Germline values: CDR1 WNHNN, CDR2 SYGVQD (reference sequence). The ends were cut back, 0 bases at V and 4 bases at J, with 11 bases in the middle. CDR3 DNA sequence: TGCGCCAGCAGTGAGTCGGCTCCGGGAGCAGATACGCAGTATTTT. The encoded protein is CASSESAPGADTQYF.

This chain joins TRBV4-3 and TRBJ1-1; TRBD1 matches 7 bases. Trimming removed 4 bases from V and 1 base from J; junction bases left unmatched: 3. CDR3 length equals 14 residues. Germline CDR1 and CDR2: LGHNA and YSLEER. The DNA of the CDR3 is TGCGCCAGCAGCCCGGGACAGAGGAACACTGAAGCTTTCTTT. Translating it yields CASSPGQRNTEAFF.

The V call is TRBV5-1, the J call TRBJ2-3; unclear D gene. With 6 bases removed from V and 3 bases from J, the gap between germline ends came to 11 bases. The CDR3 is 13 residues long. Germline values: CDR1 SGHRS, CDR2 YFSETQ. The CDR3 reads CASTPSWTDTQYF. The CDR3 coding sequence is TGCGCCAGCACTCCCTCATGGACAGATACGCAGTATTTT.

The chain is built from TRBV7-2 and TRBJ2-3, with a possible D match to TRBD2 (5 bases). The CDR3 covers 14 residues. The germline V and J ends were trimmed by 3 bases and 4 bases, with 11 bases remaining between them. Germline CDR1 is SGHTA and CDR2 is FQGNSA. CDR3 loop: CASSFGIAPDTQYF. CDR3 DNA: TGTGCCAGCAGCTTCGGGATAGCCCCAGATACGCAGTATTTT.

V is TRBV6-1 and J is TRBJ1-1; 7 bases agree with TRBD1. The V gene's germline CDR1 is MNHNS and CDR2 SASEGT. CDR3 size: 15 residues. V lost 5 bases and J lost 3; bases outside the gene matches: 9. DNA of the CDR3: TGTGCCAGCAGTTTAAAAGGGCAGGGGGACACTGAAGCTTTCTTT. Amino acid sequence: CASSLKGQGDTEAFF.

The V and J genes are TRBV28 and TRBJ2-7; possible D gene TRBD2, 6 bases. Germline CDR1 is MDHEN and CDR2 is SYDVKM. CDR3 length equals 14 residues. V gave up 8 bases and J gave up 2 bases, with 16 bases separating them. CDR3: CASLQEGGPYEQYF. The CDR3 DNA is TGTGCCAGCCTCCAGGAGGGAGGCCCCTACGAGCAGTACTTC. Full variable domain (rest looked up from reference TRBV28 and TRBJ2-7): DVKVTQSSRYLVKRTGEKVFLECVQDMDHENMFWYRQDPGLGLRLIYFSYDVKMKEKGDIPEGYSVSREKKERFSLILESASTNQTSMYLCASLQEGGPYEQYFGPGTRLTVT.

The genes are TRBV6-1 and TRBJ2-7; 8 bases align to TRBD1. The length of the CDR3 is 12 residues. Germline trimming cut 8 bases from V and 1 base from J; bases unmatched to any gene: 1. Germline loops: CDR1 MNHNS, CDR2 SASEGT. In DNA, the CDR3 is TGTGCCAGCGGACAGGGTTCCTACGAGCAGTACTTC. It codes for CASGQGSYEQYF.

The J gene is TRBJ2-5, the V gene TRBV30, with D perhaps matching TRBD1 (6 bases). This CDR3 has 13 residues. Per germline, CDR1 GTSNPN and CDR2 SVGIG (reference sequence). The ends were cut back, 4 bases at V and 3 bases at J, with 12 bases in the middle. This chain's CDR3 is CAWTQGQKETQYF. The CDR3 nucleotides read TGTGCCTGGACCCAGGGGCAGAAAGAGACCCAGTACTTC.

The chain joins TRBV11-2 to TRBJ2-1; D gene uncertain. The germline V gene has CDR1 SGHAT and CDR2 FQNNGV. The CDR3 is 15 residues long. With 1 base removed from V and 3 bases from J, the gap between germline ends came to 10 bases. The CDR3 DNA follows: TGTGCCAGCAGCTTAGCTGGGCAAGACTACAATGAGCAGTTCTTC. Its protein product is CASSLAGQDYNEQFF.

The chain is built from TRBV18 and TRBJ2-7; no clear D. The CDR3 is 15 residues long. Trimming removed 1 base at V and 3 bases at J, with 13 bases between. Germline loops: CDR1 KGHSH, CDR2 LQKENI. The CDR3 here is CASSPRSAGYYEQYF. DNA of the CDR3: TGTGCCAGCTCACCACGTAGTGCCGGATACTACGAGCAGTACTTC.

The rearrangement uses TRBV4-1 and TRBJ2-7; maybe TRBD1 (7 bases). Germline CDR1 MGHRA, CDR2 YSYEKL. The CDR3 contains 14 residues. Between the trimmed V and J ends, which lost 6 bases and 2 bases, there was a span of 14 bases. The CDR3: CASRTRGTAYEQYF. The CDR3 DNA reads TGCGCCAGCAGGACGCGCGGGACAGCCTACGAGCAGTACTTC.

The CDR3: CASSPRELNEQFF. DNA for the CDR3: TGTGCCAGCAGCCCCCGGGAGCTCAATGAGCAGTTCTTC. The V call is TRBV11-3, the J call TRBJ2-1, with D possibly matching TRBD2 (6 bases). This CDR3 has 13 amino acids. Germline V gives CDR1 SGHNT, CDR2 YENEEA. The V and J ends lost 5 bases and 6 bases respectively, with 11 bases between them.

The chain is built from TRBV13 and TRBJ2-1; 13 bases line up with TRBD2. The CDR3 contains 20 residues. Germline values: CDR1 PRHDT, CDR2 FYEKMQ (reference sequence). The trim removed 1 base at V and 10 bases at J, leaving 19 bases unmatched. The CDR3 nucleotides read TGTGCCAGCAGCTTAGTGGGGACTAGCGGGACAGGAGTGCGGAGCTACGAGCAGTTCTTC. It yields the protein CASSLVGTSGTGVRSYEQFF.

The chain uses TRBV30 and TRBJ2-2; the D gene is possibly TRBD2 (6 bases). V shed 4 bases and J shed 5 bases, with 20 bases lying between them. In germline, CDR1 is GTSNPN, CDR2 SVGIG (reference sequence). CDR3 length equals 16 residues. This chain's CDR3 is CAWKSVGPEGTGELFF. The DNA for the CDR3 is TGTGCCTGGAAGTCGGTAGGGCCGGAGGGGACCGGGGAGCTGTTTTTT.

The V and J genes are TRBV29-1 and TRBJ1-3; no reliable D call. The CDR3 runs to 14 residues. The V gene lost 3 bases and the J gene lost 0 bases, with 9 bases spanning the gap. Germline assignment: CDR1 SQVTM and CDR2 ANQGSEA. The CDR3 loop reads CSVEKGSSGNTIYF. The CDR3 nucleotides are TGCAGCGTTGAGAAAGGGAGCTCTGGAAACACCATATATTTT.

The chain couples TRBV14 to TRBJ2-2; D may be TRBD1 or TRBD2 (6 bases each). The CDR3 sequence is 17 residues long. V dropped 2 bases and J dropped 8 bases, with 21 bases sitting between them. Germline-derived CDR1 and CDR2 are SGHDN and FVKESK. For the CDR3, the DNA is TGTGCCAGCAGCCAATTCCTAGGACAGAGAAGCGGGGGGGAGCTGTTTTTT. This encodes CASSQFLGQRSGGELFF.

The chain links TRBV27 to TRBJ2-3, with 12 bases fitting TRBD2. This CDR3 is 16 amino acids long. V dropped 10 bases and J dropped 1; count of bases not matched to a gene: 9. CDR1 is MNHEY, CDR2 SMNVEV, per germline (reference sequence). CDR3 nucleotides: TGTGCCACTTCGCGGACTAGCGGGACCGGCACAGATACGCAGTATTTT. This encodes CATSRTSGTGTDTQYF.

The rearrangement uses TRBV5-5 and TRBJ2-1; D ambiguous. Trimming removed 10 bases from V and 9 bases from J, with 26 bases in between. The CDR3 contains 15 residues. Germline CDR1 SGHKS, CDR2 YYEKEE (reference sequence). The CDR3 DNA is TGTGCCTCCACCCCCACTACCCTGGCCCTCGGTGAGCAGTTCTTC. It translates to CASTPTTLALGEQFF.

This rearrangement joins TRBV7-9 to TRBJ1-1; D gene uncertain. This CDR3 is built from 15 residues. The germline CDR1 and CDR2 sequences are SEHNR and FQNEAQ (reference sequence). V was trimmed by 5 bases and J by 3 bases, leaving 16 bases between them. CDR3 sequence reads: CASSLPDPQYTEAFF. DNA of the CDR3: TGTGCCAGCAGCCTTCCCGATCCCCAGTACACTGAAGCTTTCTTT.

The CDR3 sequence: CASSRDTPREQYF. CDR3 nucleotides: TGTGCCAGCAGCCGGGACACCCCTCGCGAGCAGTACTTC. V and J are TRBV7-8 and TRBJ2-7; D perhaps matches TRBD1 (6 bases). Germline values: CDR1 SGHVS, CDR2 FQNEAQ. The CDR3 is made up of 13 amino acids. Trimming stripped 5 bases from V and 6 bases from J, with 14 bases between.

The rearrangement links TRBV11-2 to TRBJ1-2; possibly TRBD1 for D (6 bases). Germline values: CDR1 SGHAT, CDR2 FQNNGV. Trimming stripped 1 base from V and 1 base from J, with 13 bases between. The CDR3 totals 16 residues. In nucleotides, the CDR3 is TGTGCCAGCAGCTTAGGTCGGGACACCTATAACTATGGCTACACCTTC. This codes for CASSLGRDTYNYGYTF.

The gene calls are TRBV12-5 and TRBJ2-1; D might be TRBD1 (5 bases). Germline CDR1 LGHNT, CDR2 FRNRAP. The CDR3 spans 14 residues. Trimming stripped 1 base from V and 2 bases from J, with 6 bases between. The CDR3 region is CASGLGGAYNEQFF. Written as DNA, the CDR3 is TGTGCTAGTGGTTTGGGGGGCGCCTACAATGAGCAGTTCTTC.